Each of the 32 T cell receptor beta chains below was sequenced from the same sample in a study of shared clonotypes between healthy human individuals. Only CD45RO-negative cells positively selected for CCR7 counted as naive CD8 cells, so terminally differentiated effector memory CD45RA+ cells were excluded. Some clones are missing from TCRdb's copy, which holds only in-frame ones; the method was immunoSEQ multiplex PCR. The repertoire consists of 660,000 or so clones, with about 96% occurring once and the leading ten covering roughly 0.12%. The specimen sequenced was naive CD8+ T cells sorted from blood. These receptors came from a woman in her 30s in good health.

V gene TRBV5-4 combines with J gene TRBJ2-7, with 11 positions matching TRBD1. Trimming cost V 4 bases and J 2 bases; bases outside gene matches: 8. This CDR3 has 16 residues. Per germline, CDR1 SGHNT and CDR2 YYREEE (reference sequence). The CDR3 DNA sequence: TGTGCCAGCAGCCCAGCGGGACAGGGGGGTACCTACGAGCAGTACTTC. It is translated as CASSPAGQGGTYEQYF.

This chain joins TRBV19 and TRBJ2-7, with D tentatively TRBD1 (7 bases). V dropped 5 bases and J dropped 6 bases, with 11 bases sitting between them. This CDR3 has 12 residues. CDR1 is LNHDA, CDR2 SQIVND, per germline (reference sequence). CDR3 nucleotides: TGTGCCAGTAGTTCCCAGGGGGGCGAGCAGTACTTC. It codes for CASSSQGGEQYF.

This chain links TRBV15 with TRBJ1-1; D unclear. V was shortened by 0 bases and J by 7 bases, with 12 bases between the two germline ends. Germline V gene data show CDR1 as LNHNV and CDR2 as YYDKDF (reference sequence). The CDR3 has 14 amino acids. The CDR3 nucleotides read TGTGCCACCAGCAGAGATTTTAGTAACGGTGAAGCTTTCTTT. This encodes CATSRDFSNGEAFF.

The genes are TRBV2 and TRBJ2-7; 8 bases match TRBD1. V trimming: 3 bases; J trimming: 7 bases; junction bases outside the gene matches: 8. This CDR3 is 14 amino acids long. The germline V gene encodes CDR1 SNHLY and CDR2 FYNNEI. Written as DNA, the CDR3 is TGTGCCAGCAGTGAGCCAGGGGGCGTTGGAGAGCAGTACTTC. This encodes CASSEPGGVGEQYF.

Points on this clone: Different DNA sequences within this sample yield the same CDR3. The chain employs TRBV9 and TRBJ2-2; no reliable D call. Per the germline V gene, CDR1 is SGDLS and CDR2 is YYNGEE. This CDR3 is built from 12 residues. The ends were cut back, 0 bases at V and 6 bases at J, with 3 bases in the middle. Written as DNA, the CDR3 is TGTGCCAGCAGCGTAGTCCCCGGGGAGCTGTTTTTT. This encodes CASSVVPGELFF.

The chain has TRBV28 and TRBJ2-3, with TRBD2 matching over 11 bases. The CDR3 runs 16 residues. V trimming: 6 bases; J trimming: 7 bases; junction bases outside the gene matches: 12. Germline loops: CDR1 MDHEN, CDR2 SYDVKM. The CDR3 nucleotides are TGTGCCAGCAGACCACAGACTAGCGGGGATGTATATACGCAGTATTTT. Its translation is CASRPQTSGDVYTQYF.

The chain combines TRBV10-3 with TRBJ2-7; D is perhaps TRBD1 or TRBD2 (6 bases each). The CDR3 covers 13 residues. The V end was cut by 11 bases, the J end by 0 bases, with 14 bases between. Germline V gene lookup returns CDR1 ENHRY and CDR2 SYGVKD. This CDR3 reads CAAKGGDSYEQYF. CDR3 bases: TGTGCCGCCAAGGGGGGCGACTCCTACGAGCAGTACTTC.

The rearrangement uses TRBV28 and TRBJ2-7, with TRBD2 as a possible D gene (5 bases). Germline CDR1 reads MDHEN; CDR2 reads SYDVKM. V shed 4 bases and J shed 5 bases, with 33 bases lying between them. This CDR3 spans 20 amino acids. The CDR3 region has the DNA TGTGCCAGCAGTTCGATCCGGACGGGGAACGAAAACTGGGTCGTCCACGAGCAGTACTTC. Its translation: CASSSIRTGNENWVVHEQYF.

The V call is TRBV7-9, the J call TRBJ2-7; 8 bases are shared with TRBD2. Looked up from germline, CDR1 is SEHNR and CDR2 is FQNEAQ (reference sequence). The CDR3 runs 15 residues. The trim removed 5 bases at V and 1 base at J, leaving 7 bases unmatched. The CDR3 loop is CASSPREGRSYEQYF. The CDR3 region has the DNA TGTGCCAGCAGCCCCCGGGAGGGGAGGTCCTACGAGCAGTACTTC. The full variable domain, completed using reference TRBV7-9 and TRBJ2-7, is DTGVSQNPRHKITKRGQNVTFRCDPISEHNRLYWYRQTLGQGPEFLTYFQNEAQLEKSRLLSDRFSAERPKGSFSTLEIQRTEQGDSAMYLCASSPREGRSYEQYFGPGTRLTVT.

The genes are TRBV28 and TRBJ1-1; D perhaps matches TRBD1 (6 bases). Trimming stripped 3 bases from V and 1 base from J, with 9 bases between. CDR3 length: 14 amino acids. Germline values: CDR1 MDHEN, CDR2 SYDVKM. CDR3 sequence: CASSFDRSNTEAFF. The CDR3 DNA sequence: TGTGCCAGCAGTTTCGACAGGTCGAACACTGAAGCTTTCTTT.

The chain employs TRBV6-4 and TRBJ1-1; the D is unclear. The CDR3 runs to 15 residues. Germline V lookup: CDR1 MRHNA, CDR2 SNTAGT. Deletions cut 6 bases from V and 5 bases from J, with 19 bases between. CDR3 amino acids: CASRREGQPRTEAFF. The CDR3 nucleotides are TGTGCCAGCAGGCGAGAAGGCCAGCCGAGGACTGAAGCTTTCTTT.

This chain links TRBV19 with TRBJ2-4; 7 bases fit TRBD1. The CDR3 is made up of 14 amino acids. Trimming removed 5 bases from V and 2 bases from J; junction bases left unmatched: 3. Germline V gene data show CDR1 as LNHDA and CDR2 as SQIVND (reference sequence). CDR3 protein: CASSFRGTKNIQYF. Written as DNA, the CDR3 is TGTGCCAGTAGTTTCAGGGGGACCAAAAACATTCAGTACTTC.

V gene TRBV11-2 combines with J gene TRBJ1-2; TRBD1 might be the D (6 bases). Germline V lookup: CDR1 SGHAT, CDR2 FQNNGV. V lost 0 bases and J lost 6, with 17 bases in between. This CDR3 region has 16 residues. The CDR3 sequence is CASSLDPGGHSDGYTF. In DNA, the CDR3 is TGTGCCAGCAGCTTAGATCCCGGGGGACATTCGGATGGCTACACCTTC.

The CDR3, as DNA: TGTGCCAGCAGCTTAGTAGGACAGGGGGCTTCCTCCTACGAGCAGTACTTC. Amino acids: CASSLVGQGASSYEQYF. V usage is TRBV7-9 and J usage is TRBJ2-7; TRBD1 matches 11 bases. Germline assignment: CDR1 SEHNR and CDR2 FQNEAQ (reference sequence). CDR3 size: 17 residues. Germline trimming cut 1 base from V and 0 bases from J; bases unmatched to any gene: 5.

The genes are TRBV2 and TRBJ1-1; 11 positions agree with TRBD1. The trim removed 7 bases at V and 2 bases at J, leaving 9 bases unmatched. The CDR3 totals 16 residues. Looked up from germline, CDR1 is SNHLY and CDR2 is FYNNEI. The DNA for the CDR3 is TGTGCCAGCACAGGGGGACAGGGGGTAGTCAACACTGAAGCTTTCTTT. This codes for CASTGGQGVVNTEAFF.

The chain uses TRBV7-9 and TRBJ2-7, with D perhaps matching TRBD1 (6 bases). Per germline, CDR1 SEHNR and CDR2 FQNEAQ (reference sequence). The CDR3 covers 15 residues. V was pared by 5 bases and J by 4 bases, with 18 bases between. The CDR3 nucleotides are TGTGCCAGCAGCAAACTGTCAGGGGACCGTTACGAGCAGTACTTC. Translation: CASSKLSGDRYEQYF.

The V gene is TRBV23-1, the J gene TRBJ2-7; D may be TRBD1 (5 bases). TRBV23-1 is given ORF status, its function remaining uncertain. Trimming pared 4 bases from V and 2 bases from J, leaving 21 bases between. The CDR3 spans 17 residues. The CDR3, as DNA: TGCGCCAGCAGTCCCTATCGGACATTGGAATGCACCTACGAGCAGTACTTC. As protein: CASSPYRTLECTYEQYF.

The chain joins TRBV7-9 to TRBJ2-7; TRBD1 might be the D (6 bases). The germline V and J ends were trimmed by 11 bases and 3 bases, with 17 bases remaining between them. The CDR3 is 13 residues long. Germline CDR1 is SEHNR and CDR2 is FQNEAQ (reference sequence). The CDR3: CASRGTTLYEQYF. CDR3 in DNA: TGTGCCTCCAGAGGGACAACGCTCTACGAGCAGTACTTC.

The chain carries TRBV7-9 and TRBJ1-1; D may be TRBD1 (6 bases). Trimming cost V 1 base and J 1 base, with 10 bases left between them. Germline lookup yields CDR1 SEHNR and CDR2 FQNEAQ (reference sequence). The length of the CDR3 is 15 residues. The CDR3 DNA sequence: TGTGCCAGCAGCTTAGTGACAGGATCGAACACTGAAGCTTTCTTT. Translation: CASSLVTGSNTEAFF. The full variable domain, completed using reference TRBV7-9 and TRBJ1-1, is DTGVSQNPRHKITKRGQNVTFRCDPISEHNRLYWYRQTLGQGPEFLTYFQNEAQLEKSRLLSDRFSAERPKGSFSTLEIQRTEQGDSAMYLCASSLVTGSNTEAFFGQGTRLTVV.

J is TRBJ2-3 and V is TRBV27; 10 nucleotides agree with TRBD2. J was trimmed by 6 bases and V by 2 bases; bases with no gene match: 20. The CDR3 loop spans 20 amino acids. Per the germline V gene, CDR1 is MNHEY and CDR2 is SMNVEV (reference sequence). CDR3 sequence reads: CASSLIPHPTSGSPGDTQYF. The CDR3, as DNA: TGTGCCAGCAGTTTAATACCCCATCCGACTAGCGGGTCGCCTGGCGATACGCAGTATTTT.

The chain recombines TRBV19 with TRBJ1-1, with no clear D. The CDR3 is 12 residues long. V lost 10 bases, J lost 0 bases, and 9 bases lay in between. Germline values: CDR1 LNHDA, CDR2 SQIVND (reference sequence). In nucleotides, the CDR3 is TGTGCCACTCGTAGGGTGAACACTGAAGCTTTCTTT. Translating it yields CATRRVNTEAFF. Combining the CDR3 with reference TRBV19 and TRBJ1-1 gives the whole variable domain DGGITQSPKYLFRKEGQNVTLSCEQNLNHDAMYWYRQDPGQGLRLIYYSQIVNDFQKGDIAEGYSVSREKKESFPLTVTSAQKNPTAFYLCATRRVNTEAFFGQGTRLTVV.

The gene calls are TRBV5-5 and TRBJ2-7; 15 nucleotides align to TRBD2. Germline-derived CDR1 and CDR2 are SGHKS and YYEKEE (reference sequence). Trimming cost V 4 bases and J 1 base; bases outside gene matches: 0. The CDR3 runs to 15 residues. In DNA, the CDR3 is TGTGCCAGCAGCGGACTAGCGGGAGGGTCCTACGAGCAGTACTTC. Translation gives CASSGLAGGSYEQYF.

The chain recombines TRBV27 with TRBJ1-1, with a possible D match to TRBD1 (5 bases). Germline V CDR1 and CDR2: MNHEY, SMNVEV (reference sequence). V was trimmed by 8 bases and J by 1 base, leaving 14 bases between them. The CDR3 loop spans 14 amino acids. CDR3 nucleotide sequence: TGTGCCAGCTCCGTAACGGGACCGAACACTGAAGCTTTCTTT. Protein: CASSVTGPNTEAFF.

The chain recombines TRBV28 with TRBJ1-6; 7 bases fit TRBD1. V was pared by 6 bases and J by 3 bases, with 5 bases of the junction left unmatched. Germline CDR1 is MDHEN and CDR2 is SYDVKM. The CDR3 is 15 amino acids. The CDR3 loop reads CASRRGQIYNSPLHF. The CDR3 DNA is TGTGCCAGCAGGAGGGGACAGATCTATAATTCACCCCTCCACTTT.

The chain has TRBV5-1 and TRBJ2-3, with a possible D match to TRBD2 (6 bases). The CDR3 consists of 19 residues. Per germline, CDR1 SGHRS and CDR2 YFSETQ. Trimming removed 0 bases from V and 9 bases from J, with 29 bases in between. This CDR3 reads CASSLVGAGKIPLQITQYF. The CDR3 DNA sequence: TGCGCCAGCAGCTTGGTTGGGGCGGGGAAGATTCCATTACAGATCACGCAGTATTTT.

The rearrangement links TRBV25-1 to TRBJ2-1; D might be TRBD1 (6 bases). In germline, CDR1 is MGHDK, CDR2 SYGVNS. Trimming took off 7 bases at V and 3 bases at J, with 10 bases between the two ends. The CDR3 sequence is 13 residues long. Written as DNA, the CDR3 is TGTGCCAGCAAACAGGGCTTCTACAATGAGCAGTTCTTC. Translated: CASKQGFYNEQFF. Full variable domain (missing parts from reference TRBV25-1 and TRBJ2-1): EADIYQTPRYLVIGTGKKITLECSQTMGHDKMYWYQQDPGMELHLIHYSYGVNSTEKGDLSSESTVSRIRTEHFPLTLESARPSHTSQYLCASKQGFYNEQFFGPGTRLTVL.

The chain is built from TRBV7-8 and TRBJ2-5, with 12 positions matching TRBD2. V gave up 4 bases and J gave up 5 bases; unmatched junction bases: 8. Germline lookup yields CDR1 SGHVS and CDR2 FQNEAQ. The CDR3 consists of 16 residues. The DNA of the CDR3 is TGTGCCAGCAGCTACCCCGCTAGCGGGAGGGGCGAGACCCAGTACTTC. Translation gives CASSYPASGRGETQYF.

The rearrangement uses TRBV4-1 and TRBJ1-2; TRBD1 is a possible D gene (5 bases). V lost 1 base to trimming and J lost 1 base, with 10 bases between them. Germline values: CDR1 MGHRA, CDR2 YSYEKL. CDR3 length: 15 residues. CDR3 sequence: CASSQVTGVNYGYTF. The CDR3 DNA follows: TGCGCCAGCAGCCAAGTAACAGGAGTTAACTATGGCTACACCTTC.

This sequence joins TRBV29-1 and TRBJ1-1, with 10 bases aligning to TRBD1. CDR3 length: 14 amino acids. V lost 7 bases, J lost 4 bases, and 9 bases stayed unmatched. Germline V gene data show CDR1 as SQVTM and CDR2 as ANQGSEA. CDR3 nucleotide sequence: TGCAGCGGACAGGGGGCTTATAGTGGCACTGAAGCTTTCTTT. Protein product: CSGQGAYSGTEAFF.

This clone was counted ten times or more. This chain uses TRBV6-1 with TRBJ1-2; D ambiguous. The CDR3 loop spans 13 amino acids. Germline values: CDR1 MNHNS, CDR2 SASEGT. CDR3 protein: CGSQARGINGYTF. CDR3 sequence (DNA): TGTGGCTCTCAAGCGCGGGGTATAAATGGCTACACCTTC.

J is TRBJ1-5 and V is TRBV2; D not certain. Trimming took 4 bases from V and 0 from J, leaving 7 bases between them. Germline CDR1 is SNHLY and CDR2 is FYNNEI. The CDR3 is 14 amino acids. This chain's CDR3 is CASSGPFSNQPQHF. The CDR3 nucleotides read TGTGCCAGCAGTGGTCCGTTTAGCAATCAGCCCCAGCATTTT.

The chain carries TRBV6-1 and TRBJ2-7, with D unresolved. The ends were cut back, 2 bases at V and 2 bases at J, with 10 bases in the middle. This CDR3 contains 14 residues. The germline gives CDR1 MNHNS, CDR2 SASEGT. CDR3 in amino acids: CASSESRYTYEQYF. As DNA, the CDR3 is TGTGCCAGCAGTGAATCGAGGTATACCTACGAGCAGTACTTC.